Below, 18 T cell receptor beta chains from the same sample are listed, as sequenced in a study of shared clonotypes between healthy human individuals (dated by TCRdb to 2018 to 2021). To prepare the library, the immunoSEQ multiplex PCR assay was applied. TCRdb re-hosts the immuneACCESS table, in-frame sequences only. Its copies lack some clones; in the studies checked, an unresolved V gene accounts for under half of them, and the cause for the rest is not known. Recorded for this sample are 2,500,000 or so clones; more than 90% of them occurred a single time. The top ten hold over 0.12% of the sample. Sequenced material: naive CD4+ T cells sorted from blood. In the paper's terms, the cell subset or site label means: CD45RA+ positively selected. The receptors here all came from a man aged 18 to 35 in good health.

The V and J genes are TRBV14 and TRBJ2-5; D uncertain. V dropped 0 bases and J dropped 7 bases, with 9 bases sitting between them. CDR3 size: 13 residues. The germline V gene has CDR1 SGHDN and CDR2 FVKESK. In DNA form, the CDR3 reads TGTGCCAGCAGCCAAGAGGAGCTGGCGACCCAGTACTTC. Its translation is CASSQEELATQYF.

This chain links TRBV5-6 with TRBJ2-5; D may correspond to TRBD1 or TRBD2 (5 bases each). This CDR3 has 14 residues. Trimming stripped 3 bases from V and 1 base from J, with 10 bases between. Germline CDR1 SGHDT, CDR2 YYEEEE. CDR3 sequence reads: CASSWGRPQETQYF. In DNA, the CDR3 is TGTGCCAGCAGCTGGGGACGCCCCCAAGAGACCCAGTACTTC.

This clone was counted a single time. The rearrangement joins TRBV11-2 to TRBJ2-7, with 13 bases matching TRBD2. Germline lookup yields CDR1 SGHAT and CDR2 FQNNGV. V trimming: 5 bases; J trimming: 5 bases; junction bases outside the gene matches: 9. CDR3 size: 16 residues. CDR3 nucleotides: TGTGCCAGCAGCAGACGGACTAGCGGGAGTTTTGACGAGCAGTACTTC. It translates to CASSRRTSGSFDEQYF.

The chain uses TRBV4-3 and TRBJ1-5, with D possibly TRBD1 on 6 matching bases. Germline loops: CDR1 LGHNA, CDR2 YSLEER. The CDR3 runs 14 residues. V was shortened by 2 bases and J by 4 bases, with 9 bases between the two germline ends. The CDR3 region has the DNA TGCGCCAGCAGCCAACTCAGGGGTAATCAGCCCCAGCATTTT. Its protein product is CASSQLRGNQPQHF.

Notes on this clone: The junction departs from the called germline gene at one end, perhaps through a read error. This sequence joins TRBV13 and TRBJ1-4, with 11 nucleotides matching TRBD1. The CDR3 sequence is 16 residues long. Germline V gives CDR1 PRHDT, CDR2 FYEKMQ (reference sequence). The CDR3 loop reads CASSLGDRGKEEKLFF. The CDR3 DNA sequence: TGTGCCAGCAGCCTAGGGGACAGGGGGAAGGAGGAAAAACTGTTTTTT.

The rearrangement joins TRBV19 to TRBJ2-1; 12 bases agree with TRBD2. Germline assignment: CDR1 LNHDA and CDR2 SQIVND (reference sequence). With V trimmed by 4 bases and J by 0 bases, 1 base remained unmatched. The CDR3 extends over 16 amino acids. In DNA, the CDR3 is TGTGCCAGTAGTAAGGGACTAGCGGGCTCCTACAATGAGCAGTTCTTC. Its translation: CASSKGLAGSYNEQFF.

The rearrangement joins TRBV10-3 to TRBJ2-2, with D possibly TRBD2 on 5 matching bases. Germline V lookup: CDR1 ENHRY, CDR2 SYGVKD. The CDR3 contains 14 residues. The V end was cut by 4 bases, the J end by 1 base, with 7 bases between. CDR3 coding DNA: TGTGCCATCAGTGTGGGAGAGAACACCGGGGAGCTGTTTTTT. Its protein product is CAISVGENTGELFF.

This chain joins TRBV9 and TRBJ1-3, with a tentative D call TRBD1 (6 bases). V was cut by 2 bases and J by 1 base, with 13 bases left in between. The CDR3 is 16 amino acids. Germline lookup yields CDR1 SGDLS and CDR2 YYNGEE. The CDR3 region is CASSVRDTRSGNTIYF. As DNA, the CDR3 is TGTGCCAGCAGCGTCCGGGACACAAGGTCTGGAAACACCATATATTTT. Supplemented by reference TRBV9 and TRBJ1-3, the full variable domain reads DSGVTQTPKHLITATGQRVTLRCSPRSGDLSVYWYQQSLDQGLQFLIQYYNGEERAKGNILERFSAQQFPDLHSELNLSSLELGDSALYFCASSVRDTRSGNTIYFGEGSWLTVV.

V and J are TRBV28 and TRBJ2-3; 7 bases are a match to TRBD1. This CDR3 comprises 15 residues. Germline V gene sequence: CDR1 MDHEN, CDR2 SYDVKM. The ends lost 6 bases at V and 6 bases at J; junction bases unmatched: 12. The CDR3 nucleotides are TGTGCCAGCAGCCCACAGGGGTCCACCTCGGATACGCAGTATTTT. Encoded protein: CASSPQGSTSDTQYF.

The J gene is TRBJ1-4, the V gene TRBV6-5, with TRBD1 identical over 12 bases. Losses at the gene ends were 2 bases for V and 8 bases for J; bases not matched to a gene: 6. The CDR3 spans 16 residues. CDR1 is MNHEY and CDR2 is SVGAGI in the germline V gene. CDR3 DNA sequence: TGTGCCAGCAGTTACGCAACGGGACAGGGGGCGGAAAAACTGTTTTTT. Protein product: CASSYATGQGAEKLFF.

This rearrangement joins TRBV6-5 to TRBJ2-3; tentatively, D is TRBD2 (5 bases). CDR1 is MNHEY, CDR2 SVGAGI, per germline. The V and J ends lost 6 bases and 5 bases respectively, with 9 bases between them. The CDR3 is made up of 12 amino acids. The CDR3 sequence is CASRRGVDTQYF. For the CDR3, the DNA is TGTGCCAGCAGACGGGGTGTAGATACGCAGTATTTT.

A word on this clone: At the DNA level, this CDR3 is encoded by other sequences in the same sample as well. The V and J genes are TRBV11-3 and TRBJ1-1, with unresolved D. Germline CDR1 SGHNT, CDR2 YENEEA. Between the trimmed V and J ends, which lost 1 base and 0 bases, there was a span of 3 bases. There are 13 residues in the CDR3. In DNA, the CDR3 is TGTGCCAGCAGCTTAGGGGTGAACACTGAAGCTTTCTTT. Translation: CASSLGVNTEAFF.

CDR3 protein: CASSFGLLNTEAFF. As DNA, the CDR3 is TGTGCCAGCAGCTTCGGACTTTTGAACACTGAAGCTTTCTTT. The chain is built from TRBV7-2 and TRBJ1-1; D gene ambiguous. The CDR3 covers 14 residues. CDR1 and CDR2 from the germline V gene are SGHTA and FQGNSA. The V end lost 3 bases, the J end lost 0 bases, and 8 bases lay between the germline ends.

Comments on this clone: Other DNA sequences in this specimen translate into the identical CDR3. The DNA of the CDR3 is TGTGCCAGCTCACAAACAGGGGGCACAGATACGCAGTATTTT. Translating gives CASSQTGGTDTQYF. The chain uses TRBV18 and TRBJ2-3; 7 bases are a match to TRBD1. V gave up 4 bases and J gave up 1 base; unmatched junction bases: 2. Germline V gene lookup returns CDR1 KGHSH and CDR2 LQKENI. CDR3 length: 14 amino acids.

The chain uses TRBV21-1 and TRBJ2-7; the D call of TRBD1 is as the table states it, not checked on the DNA. TRBV21-1 is a pseudogene. This CDR3 is 15 amino acids long. CDR3 protein: CASSSTGDSRYEQYF. The DNA of the CDR3 is TGTGCCAGCAGCAGCACAGGGGATTCTCGCTACGAGCAGTACTTC.

The V call is TRBV19, the J call TRBJ1-1; no reliable D call. The CDR3 is made up of 15 amino acids. V shed 0 bases and J shed 5 bases, with 13 bases lying between them. The germline V gene encodes CDR1 LNHDA and CDR2 SQIVND (reference sequence). Here the CDR3 reads CASSIDGVGITEAFF. In DNA form, the CDR3 reads TGTGCCAGTAGTATAGATGGCGTGGGGATTACTGAAGCTTTCTTT.

V usage is TRBV28 and J usage is TRBJ2-3; either TRBD1 or TRBD2 may supply D (7 bases each). The ends were cut back, 7 bases at V and 6 bases at J, with 26 bases in the middle. This CDR3 is 17 amino acids long. The germline V gene has CDR1 MDHEN and CDR2 SYDVKM. The CDR3 sequence is CASNPGGWGQHADTQYF. CDR3 sequence (DNA): TGTGCCAGCAACCCCGGGGGGTGGGGACAGCACGCGGATACGCAGTATTTT.

The chain combines TRBV25-1 with TRBJ1-1; unclear D gene. The V and J ends lost 0 bases and 3 bases respectively, with 5 bases between them. CDR3 length: 13 residues. CDR1 and CDR2 from the germline V gene are MGHDK and SYGVNS. CDR3 sequence reads: CASSEYGYTEAFF. The CDR3 coding sequence is TGTGCCAGCAGTGAATATGGGTACACTGAAGCTTTCTTT.